This TCR beta chain was documented in a study of shared clonotypes between healthy human individuals. Findings of the study overall: The sampled material consisted only of blood, and tissue repertoires are likely to differ. A limitation of the genetic and exposure-history diversity represented arose from few donors.

Both subsets, CD45RA+ naive and CD45RA-negative memory, were split from the CD4+ cells. In regard to this clone: The antigen is unknown.

Using immunoSEQ multiplex PCR, the repertoire was profiled, and TCRdb retains in-frame clones only, with some absent. The sample carries about 1.5 million clones, 95% to 99% recorded once. V dropped 1 base and J dropped 0 bases, with 10 bases sitting between them. CDR1 is KGHSH, CDR2 LQKENI, per germline. CDR3 size: 16 residues. The clonotype was recovered from a young man in good health. The specimen was naive CD4+ T cells sorted from blood. Specified subset: CD45RA+ positively selected. The chain uses TRBV18 and TRBJ2-4; tentatively, D is TRBD1 (6 bases). For the CDR3, the DNA is TGTGCCAGCTCACCACGGGACACCATAGCCAAAAACATTCAGTACTTC. This sequence encodes CASSPRDTIAKNIQYF.